These 24 T cell receptor beta chains were all obtained from the same sample, sequenced in a study of T cell repertoires in cytomegalovirus infection. TCRdb independently ran MiXCR on the reads; one entry per CDR3 protein. The sample holds fewer than 1,000,000 distinct CDR3 sequences; around 30% are singletons and the top ten take more than 12%. These receptors' targets are unknown. The input for sequencing was cultured CD8+ T cells from PBMCs, taken from culture after CMV antigen stimulation. Receptors were obtained from a human donor in good health (CMV status not recorded). Some clones in this sample may be carry-over from other donors' samples.

This chain uses TRBV6-8 with TRBJ1-4, with a weak D call TRBD1 (5 bases). V lost 7 bases and J lost 7, with 13 bases in between. The germline CDR1 and CDR2 sequences are MNHGY and SAAAGT. CDR3 length: 13 residues. Written as DNA, the CDR3 is TGTGCCAGCACCTACGACGGGGGTGAAAAACTGTTTTTT. The encoded protein is CASTYDGGEKLFF.

This clonotype was detected many times. J is TRBJ1-5 and V is TRBV7-6; D is ambiguous. V was cut by 1 base and J by 3 bases, with 10 bases left in between. This CDR3 contains 15 residues. Germline-derived CDR1 and CDR2 are SGHVS and FNYEAQ. The CDR3 is CASSLEPDSNQPQHF. The CDR3 DNA reads TGTGCCAGCAGCTTAGAACCAGACTCCAATCAGCCCCAGCATTTT.

The gene calls are TRBV9 and TRBJ1-4, with D unresolved. This CDR3 has 17 residues. Per the germline V gene, CDR1 is SGDLS and CDR2 is YYNGEE. V lost 0 bases and J 2 bases, leaving 14 bases between the germline ends. CDR3 amino acids: CASSVARHRFTNEKLFF. The DNA of the CDR3 is TGTGCCAGCAGCGTAGCCCGACATCGATTTACTAATGAAAAACTGTTTTTT.

This chain links TRBV7-6 with TRBJ1-3; D possibly corresponds to TRBD1 (5 bases). This CDR3 region has 16 residues. Germline V gives CDR1 SGHVS, CDR2 FNYEAQ. V was cut by 1 base and J by 2 bases, with 12 bases left in between. The CDR3 region is CASSLGGEGTGNTIYF. The CDR3 region has the DNA TGTGCCAGCAGCTTAGGAGGGGAAGGGACTGGAAACACCATATATTTT.

Worth noting for this clonotype: Because it lacks the conserved phenylalanine or tryptophan at the end, this CDR3 is likely a read error. The limits of the CDR3 on the DNA are not certain, so only TCRdb's listed CDR3 is given. The V gene is TRBV19, the J gene TRBJ1-6. Germline-derived CDR1 and CDR2 are LNHDA and SQIVND (reference sequence). The CDR3 contains 14 residues when both ends are counted. The CDR3 region is CASSMSSYNSPIHL.

The rearrangement joins TRBV4-1 to TRBJ2-7; D possibly corresponds to TRBD2 (6 bases). This CDR3 has 15 amino acids. V lost 1 base and J 2 bases, leaving 12 bases between the germline ends. Germline values: CDR1 MGHRA, CDR2 YSYEKL. CDR3 protein: CASSQVSSETYEQYF. CDR3 DNA: TGCGCCAGCAGCCAAGTTTCTAGCGAGACCTACGAGCAGTACTTC.

This clonotype was seen repeatedly, ten times or more. J is TRBJ1-1 and V is TRBV7-6, with 10 bases aligning to TRBD1. CDR1 and CDR2 from the germline V gene are SGHVS and FNYEAQ. This CDR3 is 16 amino acids long. J was trimmed by 3 bases and V by 5 bases; bases with no gene match: 9. CDR3 sequence: CASSPARDRGYTEAFF. In DNA, the CDR3 is TGTGCCAGCAGCCCCGCCCGGGACAGGGGATACACTGAAGCTTTCTTT.

The sample holds a few counts of this clonotype. This chain joins TRBV19 and TRBJ2-7; a weak D match, TRBD1 (6 bases). This CDR3 region has 15 residues. Between the trimmed V and J ends, which lost 3 bases and 2 bases, there was a span of 14 bases. In germline, CDR1 is LNHDA, CDR2 SQIVND (reference sequence). CDR3 residues: CASSMTTGSTYEQYF. The CDR3 nucleotides read TGTGCCAGTAGTATGACTACAGGGTCAACCTACGAGCAGTACTTC.

The chain combines TRBV3-1 with TRBJ2-7; no firm D call. The CDR3 covers 16 residues. Looked up from germline, CDR1 is LGHDT and CDR2 is YNNKEL (reference sequence). Trimming removed 4 bases at V and 6 bases at J, with 22 bases between. The CDR3 DNA is TGTGCCAGCAGCCCTACTTGGCAGTCTCTCCTACTCGAGCAGTACTTC. Residues: CASSPTWQSLLLEQYF.

The chain employs TRBV7-3 and TRBJ2-7; D might be TRBD2 (7 bases). Germline loops: CDR1 SGHTA, CDR2 FQGTGA. This CDR3 has 13 amino acids. Trimming removed 8 bases at V and 5 bases at J, with 16 bases between. The CDR3 reads CASGRGASHEQYV. In nucleotides, the CDR3 is TGTGCCAGCGGACGGGGGGCGTCTCACGAGCAGTACGTC.

This clonotype appeared a few times. The chain uses TRBV7-9 and TRBJ1-1; TRBD1 might be the D (6 bases). Trimming removed 1 base at V and 3 bases at J, with 12 bases between. This CDR3 spans 15 amino acids. CDR1 and CDR2 from the germline V gene are SEHNR and FQNEAQ (reference sequence). CDR3 DNA sequence: TGTGCCAGCAGCTTAGGAGGACAGTGGTACACTGAAGCTTTCTTT. Amino acid sequence: CASSLGGQWYTEAFF.

The chain joins TRBV4-1 to TRBJ1-1; 9 bases are a match to TRBD1. The CDR3 contains 17 residues. V gave up 1 base and J gave up 0 bases; unmatched junction bases: 6. Germline CDR1 MGHRA, CDR2 YSYEKL. This CDR3 reads CASSQAPGQGVNTEAFF. CDR3 in DNA: TGCGCCAGCAGCCAAGCTCCGGGACAGGGAGTGAACACTGAAGCTTTCTTT.

This clonotype was counted only a few times. This chain joins TRBV11-2 and TRBJ2-1; 8 bases map to TRBD2. Germline V lookup: CDR1 SGHAT, CDR2 FQNNGV. The CDR3 contains 16 residues. The V segment lost 4 bases and the J segment 1 base; nucleotides outside the gene matches: 6. In DNA form, the CDR3 reads TGTGCCAGCAGCTCGTACCCGGGGGGGTCCTACAATGAGCAGTTCTTC. This encodes CASSSYPGGSYNEQFF.

The CDR3, as DNA: TGTGCCAACATCAAAATAGGGGTTCGTGACAATGAGCAGTTCTTC. Translated, it gives CANIKIGVRDNEQFF. The chain links TRBV12-3 or TRBV12-4 to TRBJ2-1; D is perhaps TRBD1 (5 bases). The CDR3 contains 15 residues. V lost 10 bases and J lost 5, with 21 bases in between.

The rearrangement links TRBV20-1 to TRBJ2-5, with D tentatively TRBD1 or TRBD2 (5 bases each). The ends were cut back, 5 bases at V and 4 bases at J, with 17 bases in the middle. Germline CDR1 is DFQATT and CDR2 is SNEGSKA (reference sequence). CDR3 size: 14 residues. The CDR3 sequence: CSAPLFLGGETQYF. In DNA form, the CDR3 reads TGCAGTGCTCCCCTTTTCCTTGGGGGAGAGACCCAGTACTTC.

The chain couples TRBV6-5 to TRBJ2-2; D gene ambiguous. V lost 0 bases, J lost 7 bases, and 9 bases lay in between. The CDR3 totals 14 residues. Germline lookup yields CDR1 MNHEY and CDR2 SVGAGI. This CDR3 reads CASSYSFSSGELFF. In DNA, the CDR3 is TGTGCCAGCAGTTACTCGTTTTCGAGCGGGGAGCTGTTTTTT.

This clonotype was counted between two and nine times. V gene TRBV7-2 combines with J gene TRBJ1-2; 7 nucleotides match TRBD1. This CDR3 has 15 amino acids. From germline, CDR1 is SGHTA and CDR2 FQGNSA. Trimming took 5 bases from V and 8 from J; bases not matched to a gene: 14. The CDR3 bases are TGTGCCAGCAGCCCCGAACAGGGGAGAGGTGTGGGCTACACCTTC. This sequence encodes CASSPEQGRGVGYTF.

This clonotype came up a few times. The chain is built from TRBV5-1 and TRBJ2-4, with TRBD1 matching 7 bases. With 4 bases clipped from V and 2 bases from J, the junction kept 15 bases outside the gene matches. Looked up from germline, CDR1 is SGHRS and CDR2 is YFSETQ. This CDR3 comprises 18 residues. DNA for the CDR3: TGCGCCAGCAGCAATTACCTGGGACAGCACTCACCCAAAAACATTCAGTACTTC. This codes for CASSNYLGQHSPKNIQYF. The complete variable domain, with remaining parts taken from reference TRBV5-1 and TRBJ2-4, reads KAGVTQTPRYLIKTRGQQVTLSCSPISGHRSVSWYQQTPGQGLQFLFEYFSETQRNKGNFPGRFSGRQFSNSRSEMNVSTLELGDSALYLCASSNYLGQHSPKNIQYFGAGTRLSVL.

The chain recombines TRBV12-3 or TRBV12-4 with TRBJ2-5; 11 positions match TRBD2. This CDR3 region has 15 residues. Trimming at V came to 6 bases and at J to 2 bases, leaving 5 bases not matched to a gene. This chain's CDR3 is CASRDSGGGQETQYF. DNA of the CDR3: TGTGCCAGCAGAGATAGCGGGGGGGGGCAAGAGACCCAGTACTTC.

This clonotype was recorded a few times. V gene TRBV7-9 combines with J gene TRBJ1-2; D not certain. Germline V CDR1 and CDR2: SEHNR, FQNEAQ (reference sequence). CDR3 length: 13 amino acids. The V gene lost 5 bases and the J gene lost 2 bases, with 9 bases spanning the gap. The CDR3 here is CASSTQTNYGYTF. CDR3 sequence (DNA): TGTGCCAGCAGCACTCAGACGAACTATGGCTACACCTTC. Full variable domain (missing parts from reference TRBV7-9 and TRBJ1-2): DTGVSQNPRHKITKRGQNVTFRCDPISEHNRLYWYRQTLGQGPEFLTYFQNEAQLEKSRLLSDRFSAERPKGSFSTLEIQRTEQGDSAMYLCASSTQTNYGYTFGSGTRLTVV.

The chain is built from TRBV24-1 and TRBJ2-3; TRBD2 matches at 8 bases. The CDR3 is 17 residues long. Germline V lookup: CDR1 KGHDR, CDR2 SFDVKD. J was trimmed by 3 bases and V by 3 bases; bases with no gene match: 10. In DNA form, the CDR3 reads TGTGCCACCAGTGATGATTCTCGACTAGCGCGAACAGATACGCAGTATTTT. Its protein is CATSDDSRLARTDTQYF.

This clonotype came up a few times. The chain couples TRBV19 to TRBJ2-3; D ambiguous. The CDR3 totals 12 residues. Germline lookup yields CDR1 LNHDA and CDR2 SQIVND (reference sequence). Trimming removed 5 bases at V and 5 bases at J, with 8 bases between. The CDR3 bases are TGTGCCAGTAGTCGGCCCCAAGATACGCAGTATTTT. This encodes CASSRPQDTQYF.

This clonotype has a handful of counts. The chain has TRBV28 and TRBJ1-1; tentative D call: TRBD1 (6 bases). Per the germline V gene, CDR1 is MDHEN and CDR2 is SYDVKM. The ends were cut back, 3 bases at V and 6 bases at J, with 14 bases in the middle. This CDR3 is built from 14 residues. The CDR3 region is CASSLFRGGSEAFF. The CDR3 DNA reads TGTGCCAGCAGTTTGTTCAGGGGCGGCTCTGAAGCTTTCTTT.

This clonotype came up many times. The chain links TRBV7-6 to TRBJ2-3; D gene ambiguous. The germline gives CDR1 SGHVS, CDR2 FNYEAQ. The CDR3 runs 15 residues. The V gene lost 5 bases and the J gene lost 3 bases, with 15 bases spanning the gap. CDR3 bases: TGTGCCAGCAGCCTTTTAATCCCGAGTACAGATACGCAGTATTTT. Residues: CASSLLIPSTDTQYF.